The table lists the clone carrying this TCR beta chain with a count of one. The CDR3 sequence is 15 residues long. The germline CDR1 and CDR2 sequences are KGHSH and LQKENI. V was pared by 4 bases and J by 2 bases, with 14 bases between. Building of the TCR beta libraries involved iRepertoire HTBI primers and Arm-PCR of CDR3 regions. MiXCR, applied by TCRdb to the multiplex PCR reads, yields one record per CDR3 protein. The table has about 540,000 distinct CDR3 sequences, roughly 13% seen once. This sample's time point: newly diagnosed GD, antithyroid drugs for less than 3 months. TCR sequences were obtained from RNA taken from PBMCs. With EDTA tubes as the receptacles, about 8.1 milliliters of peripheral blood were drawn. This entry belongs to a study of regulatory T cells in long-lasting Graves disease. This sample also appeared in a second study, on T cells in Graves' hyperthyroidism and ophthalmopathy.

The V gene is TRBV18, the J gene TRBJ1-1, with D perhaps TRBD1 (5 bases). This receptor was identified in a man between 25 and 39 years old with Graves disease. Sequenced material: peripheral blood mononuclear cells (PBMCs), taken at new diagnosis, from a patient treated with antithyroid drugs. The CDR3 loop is CASSRRQLLNTEAFF. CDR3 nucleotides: TGTGCCAGCTCACGGCGACAGCTTCTAAACACTGAAGCTTTCTTT.